This paragraph covers one T cell receptor (beta chain) sequence. Its antigen is undetermined. The length of the CDR3 is 15 residues. The germline V gene encodes CDR1 SGHKS and CDR2 YYEKEE (reference sequence). The record originates from a study of monozygotic twins with inflammatory bowel disease. Study results and caveats: By inverse Simpson index, TCRbeta diversity was lower in IBD patients than in healthy co-twins. No repertoire similarity difference was seen between concordant and discordant twins; power was possibly limited.

From its re-call of the 5' RACE reads, TCRdb lists each CDR3 protein once, without DNA. Its clone listing holds approximately 330,000 distinct CDR3 sequences. The source of this sequence is a human donor with ulcerative colitis or Crohn's disease, or a healthy co-twin of an affected twin (not recorded which). This sequence joins TRBV5-5 and TRBJ2-3; TCRdb returns TRBD1, unconfirmable since there is no DNA. The sequencing sample was made of blood. Here the CDR3 reads CASSRTFGATDTQYF.